Shown below are 19 T cell receptor beta chains from a single sample sequenced in a study of T cell repertoires in cytomegalovirus infection. These receptors' antigens are unknown. TCRdb re-analysed the reads in MiXCR, keeping a single row per CDR3 protein. The sample consists of some 700,000 distinct CDR3 sequences, 33% of them appearing once. This specimen was cultured PBMCs, taken from culture after CMV antigen stimulation. The receptors originated from a human donor in good health (CMV status not recorded). Some clones in this sample may be carry-over from other donors' samples.

In its sample, this clonotype was seen a few times. The rearrangement links TRBV7-2 to TRBJ2-5; a possible D gene is TRBD2 (6 bases). This CDR3 contains 14 residues. Germline V gene sequence: CDR1 SGHTA, CDR2 FQGNSA. Trimming cost V 3 bases and J 4 bases, with 12 bases left between them. CDR3 sequence (DNA): TGTGCCAGCAGCTTGAGCGGGTCCCGAGAGACCCAGTACTTC. It specifies CASSLSGSRETQYF.

The chain couples TRBV2 to TRBJ1-2; 9 bases agree with TRBD1. Trimming at V came to 6 bases and at J to 2 bases, leaving 10 bases not matched to a gene. The germline V gene encodes CDR1 SNHLY and CDR2 FYNNEI. CDR3 length equals 16 residues. CDR3 sequence (DNA): TGTGCCAGCAGGGAATTCGGGACAGGGCGAAACTATGGCTACACCTTC. Its translation: CASREFGTGRNYGYTF.

This clonotype turned up a few times. The chain couples TRBV5-4 to TRBJ1-5; D is possibly TRBD1 (6 bases). In germline, CDR1 is SGHNT, CDR2 YYREEE (reference sequence). The ends were cut back, 1 base at V and 6 bases at J, with 11 bases in the middle. The length of the CDR3 is 14 residues. CDR3 in DNA: TGTGCCAGCAGCTTGTGGGGAGGGGGTCAGCCCCAGCATTTT. It is translated as CASSLWGGGQPQHF. Full variable domain (rest looked up from reference TRBV5-4 and TRBJ1-5): ETGVTQSPTHLIKTRGQQVTLRCSSQSGHNTVSWYQQALGQGPQFIFQYYREEENGRGNFPPRFSGLQFPNYSSELNVNALELDDSALYLCASSLWGGGQPQHFGDGTRLSIL.

This clonotype was seen repeatedly, ten times or more. This rearrangement joins TRBV7-2 to TRBJ2-3; 10 positions agree with TRBD2. V was clipped by 5 bases and J by 1 base; unmatched bases: 6. Germline values: CDR1 SGHTA, CDR2 FQGNSA. The CDR3 sequence is 16 residues long. This CDR3 reads CASSRQREGRTDTQYF. Written as DNA, the CDR3 is TGTGCCAGCAGCCGTCAGCGGGAGGGCCGCACAGATACGCAGTATTTT.

This chain uses TRBV19 with TRBJ1-1; 8 nucleotides agree with TRBD1. The V and J ends lost 7 bases and 0 bases, in that order; junction bases with no gene match: 1. CDR3 length equals 13 residues. Looked up from germline, CDR1 is LNHDA and CDR2 is SQIVND (reference sequence). CDR3 sequence reads: CASTTGVNTEAFF. CDR3 bases: TGTGCCAGTACGACAGGGGTGAACACTGAAGCTTTCTTT.

In its sample, this clonotype was seen a few times. This chain uses TRBV19 with TRBJ1-2; D unresolved. V shed 7 bases and J shed 4 bases, with 7 bases lying between them. Germline CDR1 LNHDA, CDR2 SQIVND (reference sequence). This CDR3 region has 11 residues. CDR3 coding DNA: TGTGCCAGTATCGGAATCTATGGCTACACCTTC. Translated, it gives CASIGIYGYTF. The whole variable domain, filled in from reference TRBV19 and TRBJ1-2, reads DGGITQSPKYLFRKEGQNVTLSCEQNLNHDAMYWYRQDPGQGLRLIYYSQIVNDFQKGDIAEGYSVSREKKESFPLTVTSAQKNPTAFYLCASIGIYGYTFGSGTRLTVV.

This clonotype was counted between two and nine times. The genes are TRBV7-2 and TRBJ1-2; 7 nucleotides agree with TRBD1. This CDR3 has 12 amino acids. The ends lost 5 bases at V and 8 bases at J; junction bases unmatched: 5. The V gene's germline CDR1 is SGHTA and CDR2 FQGNSA. The CDR3 loop reads CASSTGVHGYTF. The CDR3 DNA follows: TGTGCCAGCAGCACAGGGGTGCACGGCTACACCTTC.

This clonotype was counted only a few times. The CDR3 DNA is TGTGCCAGCAGTGAACCAGGCGGGGGCATCTCCGGCTACACCTTC. Its translation: CASSEPGGGISGYTF. The chain couples TRBV6-1 to TRBJ1-2; maybe TRBD1 (6 bases). This CDR3 comprises 15 residues. V was trimmed by 2 bases and J by 8 bases, leaving 18 bases between them. Per germline, CDR1 MNHNS and CDR2 SASEGT.

Only one count was recorded for this clonotype. The chain carries TRBV7-7 and TRBJ1-4; possible D gene TRBD1, 6 bases. The CDR3 is 14 amino acids. V was pared by 8 bases and J by 12 bases, with 22 bases between. Germline V gene lookup returns CDR1 SSHAT and CDR2 FNYEAQ (reference sequence). DNA of the CDR3: TGTGCCAGCCAGGGGCAATTAGGCCTCGGGGAACTGTTTTTT. It encodes CASQGQLGLGELFF.

This clonotype was seen a handful of times. The V call is TRBV20-1, the J call TRBJ2-1; 11 bases fit TRBD2. CDR3 length: 15 residues. Germline V gene sequence: CDR1 DFQATT, CDR2 SNEGSKA (reference sequence). With V trimmed by 1 base and J by 5 bases, 4 bases remained unmatched. The CDR3 reads CSARASGRINNEQFF. The CDR3 coding sequence is TGCAGTGCTAGAGCTAGCGGGAGGATTAACAATGAGCAGTTCTTC.

This clonotype appeared a few times. The CDR3: CAISEESSGNTIYF. As DNA, the CDR3 is TGTGCCATCAGTGAGGAGAGCTCTGGAAACACCATATATTTT. The chain has TRBV10-3 and TRBJ1-3; D is ambiguous. V dropped 2 bases and J dropped 0 bases, with 5 bases sitting between them. The V gene's germline CDR1 is ENHRY and CDR2 SYGVKD. This CDR3 has 14 residues.

The J gene is TRBJ1-5, the V gene TRBV7-2; D perhaps matches TRBD1 (6 bases). The CDR3 extends over 17 amino acids. Looked up from germline, CDR1 is SGHTA and CDR2 is FQGNSA. Trimming shortened V by 2 bases and J by 0 bases, and 14 bases separated the two germline ends. As DNA, the CDR3 is TGTGCCAGCAGCTTAACTATAGGGGGATATAGCAATCAGCCCCAGCATTTT. Translation gives CASSLTIGGYSNQPQHF.

In nucleotides, the CDR3 is TGTGCCATCAGTGAGTCAGGCCCTAAAACTTACGAGCAGTACTTC. Protein: CAISESGPKTYEQYF. V is TRBV10-3 and J is TRBJ2-7; no clear D gene. Trimming pared 0 bases from V and 4 bases from J, leaving 13 bases between. The CDR3 extends over 15 amino acids. The V gene's germline CDR1 is ENHRY and CDR2 SYGVKD.

The J gene is TRBJ2-1, the V gene TRBV7-2; D gene ambiguous. CDR1 and CDR2 from the germline V gene are SGHTA and FQGNSA. CDR3 length: 12 amino acids. V lost 5 bases and J lost 12, with 14 bases in between. DNA for the CDR3: TGTGCCAGCAGCACCCCGGGCCTTATGCAGTTCTTC. Encoded protein: CASSTPGLMQFF. The entire variable domain, with the rest obtained from reference TRBV7-2 and TRBJ2-1, is as follows: GAGVSQSPSNKVTEKGKDVELRCDPISGHTALYWYRQSLGQGLEFLIYFQGNSAPDKSGLPSDRFSAERTGGSVSTLTIQRTQQEDSAVYLCASSTPGLMQFFGPGTRLTVL.

The sample holds many counts of this clonotype. The gene calls are TRBV7-2 and TRBJ1-6; TRBD1 is a possible D gene (6 bases). CDR3 length: 13 amino acids. Germline-derived CDR1 and CDR2 are SGHTA and FQGNSA. V was shortened by 9 bases and J by 2 bases, with 8 bases between the two germline ends. In DNA, the CDR3 is TGTGCCAGTAGGACAGCCTATAATTCACCCCTCCACTTT. Amino acid sequence: CASRTAYNSPLHF.

This clonotype came up many times. This rearrangement joins TRBV7-2 to TRBJ2-7, with 8 bases aligning to TRBD1. CDR1 SGHTA and CDR2 FQGNSA come from the germline V gene. The CDR3 runs 14 residues. The J segment lost 4 bases and the V segment lost 5 bases, leaving 7 bases of the junction unmatched. The CDR3: CASSPGQGRYEQYF. CDR3 sequence (DNA): TGTGCCAGCAGCCCCGGACAGGGAAGATACGAGCAGTACTTC.

In its sample, this clonotype was seen a few times. This chain links TRBV28 with TRBJ2-6; 7 positions agree with TRBD1. With 6 bases clipped from V and 0 bases from J, the junction kept 5 bases outside the gene matches. The CDR3 extends over 16 amino acids. CDR1 MDHEN and CDR2 SYDVKM come from the germline V gene. The CDR3 DNA reads as TGTGCCAGCAGGCGCCACAGGGGCTCTGGGGCCAACGTCCTGACTTTC. The encoded protein is CASRRHRGSGANVLTF.

This clonotype was seen only once. The chain recombines TRBV7-9 with TRBJ2-7; 8 bases match TRBD1. J lost 2 bases, V lost 3 bases, and 12 bases had no gene match. Per germline, CDR1 SEHNR and CDR2 FQNEAQ (reference sequence). The CDR3 is made up of 17 amino acids. The CDR3 DNA reads TGTGCCAGCAGCTTGGGTGAAGACAGGGGCCAGACCTACGAGCAGTACTTC. It translates to CASSLGEDRGQTYEQYF.

This rearrangement joins TRBV19 to TRBJ2-1, with 7 bases matching TRBD2. The CDR3 is 16 amino acids. From germline, CDR1 is LNHDA and CDR2 SQIVND (reference sequence). Trimming cost V 1 base and J 0 bases; bases outside gene matches: 3. CDR3 sequence reads: CASSIASSGSYNEQFF. The CDR3 nucleotides are TGTGCCAGTAGTATAGCATCTAGCGGCTCCTACAATGAGCAGTTCTTC.